Each of the 15 T cell receptor beta chains below was sequenced from the same sample in a study of cytomegalovirus exposure and HLA in healthy donors. A multiplex PCR was run with 60 Vbeta primers and 13 Jbeta primers. Assay used: immunoSEQ multiplex PCR; TCRdb lists only in-frame clones, some missing. The sample comprises some 100,000 clones, around 80% of which are singletons, and more than 0.95% rests with the top ten. The sequencing sample was made of PBMCs. Source of these receptors: a woman aged 18-35 years in good health and CMV-seronegative.

V is TRBV5-5 and J is TRBJ1-2, with no clear D. Trimming shortened V by 1 base and J by 8 bases, and 18 bases separated the two germline ends. This CDR3 is built from 15 residues. Germline-derived CDR1 and CDR2 are SGHKS and YYEKEE (reference sequence). The CDR3, as DNA: TGTGCCAGCAGCTTGTGGCCCCAGGTGGGTCCGGGCTACACCTTC. Residues: CASSLWPQVGPGYTF.

On this clone itself: Compared with germline, one end of the junction differs, possibly owing to a read error. The chain is built from TRBV7-7 and TRBJ2-5; D may be TRBD1 or TRBD2 (6 bases each). Germline CDR1 reads SSHAT; CDR2 reads FNYEAQ (reference sequence). CDR3 length: 13 amino acids. This CDR3 is CASSLGGRETQYF. The CDR3 DNA is TGTGCTAGCAGCTTAGGGGGGCGGGAGACCCAGTACTTC.

A remark on this clone: Other DNA sequences in the same sample also yield this CDR3. This sequence joins TRBV5-1 and TRBJ2-7; 7 nucleotides align to TRBD2. The CDR3 covers 14 residues. CDR1 SGHRS and CDR2 YFSETQ come from the germline V gene. The trim removed 2 bases at V and 1 base at J, leaving 3 bases unmatched. Written as DNA, the CDR3 is TGCGCCAGCAGCTTAAGGGGAGGGTCCTACGAGCAGTACTTC. It is translated as CASSLRGGSYEQYF.

V is TRBV28 and J is TRBJ1-6, with D tentatively TRBD1 (5 bases). The CDR3 loop spans 13 amino acids. Per germline, CDR1 MDHEN and CDR2 SYDVKM. Trimming removed 10 bases at V and 5 bases at J, with 12 bases between. In nucleotides, the CDR3 is TGTGCCACCTTAGACAGCCATAATTCACCCCTCCACTTT. Translation gives CATLDSHNSPLHF.

V gene TRBV7-6 combines with J gene TRBJ2-2, with 8 positions matching TRBD2. This CDR3 contains 16 residues. Losses at the gene ends were 0 bases for V and 7 bases for J; bases not matched to a gene: 7. Germline V gene lookup returns CDR1 SGHVS and CDR2 FNYEAQ. CDR3 sequence reads: CASSLASAGGYGELFF. The CDR3 region has the DNA TGTGCCAGCAGCTTAGCTTCGGCGGGAGGATACGGGGAGCTGTTTTTT.

This sequence joins TRBV27 and TRBJ1-1; no reliable D call. Germline lookup yields CDR1 MNHEY and CDR2 SMNVEV (reference sequence). Trimming took 0 bases from V and 4 from J, leaving 12 bases between them. The CDR3 consists of 15 residues. The DNA for the CDR3 is TGTGCCAGCAGTTTATCTAGCTGGGGAGGCACTGAAGCTTTCTTT. Its protein product is CASSLSSWGGTEAFF.

In its sample, this clone was seen once. The V call is TRBV27, the J call TRBJ2-2; weak D call: TRBD1 (6 bases). Germline CDR1 and CDR2: MNHEY and SMNVEV (reference sequence). There are 16 residues in the CDR3. V was cut by 3 bases and J by 2 bases, with 13 bases left in between. CDR3 nucleotide sequence: TGTGCCAGCAGTTTGTTAGGGGGAGCTAACACCGGGGAGCTGTTTTTT. Translation gives CASSLLGGANTGELFF.

The chain uses TRBV27 and TRBJ2-7, with a weak D call TRBD1 (6 bases). Deletions cut 6 bases from V and 7 bases from J, with 19 bases between. CDR1 and CDR2 from the germline V gene are MNHEY and SMNVEV (reference sequence). The CDR3 extends over 14 amino acids. CDR3 protein: CASRVRAQGWEQYF. CDR3 in DNA: TGTGCCAGCAGAGTTAGGGCCCAGGGGTGGGAGCAGTACTTC.

V usage is TRBV7-8 and J usage is TRBJ2-6; TRBD1 might be the D (5 bases). The length of the CDR3 is 18 residues. CDR1 is SGHVS, CDR2 FQNEAQ, per germline. V was pared by 0 bases and J by 4 bases, with 16 bases between. The CDR3 sequence is CASSLATVGLWGANVLTF. The CDR3 DNA reads TGTGCCAGCAGCTTAGCGACAGTAGGCTTGTGGGGGGCCAACGTCCTGACTTTC.

This chain uses TRBV9 with TRBJ2-7; 7 bases match TRBD2. The CDR3 runs to 14 residues. Germline CDR1 and CDR2: SGDLS and YYNGEE. The ends lost 0 bases at V and 3 bases at J; junction bases unmatched: 3. CDR3 in amino acids: CASSVDGRVYEQYF. The CDR3 DNA reads TGTGCCAGCAGCGTAGATGGGAGGGTCTACGAGCAGTACTTC.

V and J are TRBV2 and TRBJ1-4; no definite D call. Germline V gene lookup returns CDR1 SNHLY and CDR2 FYNNEI. CDR3 length: 13 amino acids. V lost 8 bases, J lost 3 bases, and 10 bases lay in between. DNA for the CDR3: TGTGCCAGCTTGAGAGGGTCTAATGAAAAACTGTTTTTT. Residues: CASLRGSNEKLFF.

This clone was recorded a few times. V usage is TRBV5-5 and J usage is TRBJ2-3; maybe TRBD2 (7 bases). CDR3 length: 16 residues. The germline V gene encodes CDR1 SGHKS and CDR2 YYEKEE (reference sequence). V dropped 4 bases and J dropped 6 bases, with 21 bases sitting between them. The CDR3, as DNA: TGTGCCAGCAGCCCCTACAGGGCTAGCGGTGGGGATACGCAGTATTTT. The encoded protein is CASSPYRASGGDTQYF.

CDR3 bases: TGTGCCAGCAGCGTAGCCGGGCTCCGGACACAAGAGACCCAGTACTTC. Its translation is CASSVAGLRTQETQYF. The chain combines TRBV9 with TRBJ2-5; tentative D call: TRBD1 (5 bases). Deletions cut 0 bases from V and 2 bases from J, with 14 bases between. The CDR3 extends over 16 amino acids. The germline V gene has CDR1 SGDLS and CDR2 YYNGEE.

The V and J genes are TRBV19 and TRBJ2-3; no reliable D call. Germline V gene lookup returns CDR1 LNHDA and CDR2 SQIVND (reference sequence). The CDR3 consists of 13 residues. V was cut by 8 bases and J by 0 bases, with 9 bases left in between. As DNA, the CDR3 is TGTGCCAGTTCTAAACCTAGCACAGATACGCAGTATTTT. Translating it yields CASSKPSTDTQYF.

The V call is TRBV7-2, the J call TRBJ2-5; weak D call: TRBD2 (7 bases). CDR3 length: 15 amino acids. V shed 5 bases and J shed 5 bases, with 18 bases lying between them. Germline assignment: CDR1 SGHTA and CDR2 FQGNSA. CDR3 amino acids: CASSRRGGQGETQYF. CDR3 DNA sequence: TGTGCCAGCAGCCGAAGGGGGGGCCAGGGGGAGACCCAGTACTTC.